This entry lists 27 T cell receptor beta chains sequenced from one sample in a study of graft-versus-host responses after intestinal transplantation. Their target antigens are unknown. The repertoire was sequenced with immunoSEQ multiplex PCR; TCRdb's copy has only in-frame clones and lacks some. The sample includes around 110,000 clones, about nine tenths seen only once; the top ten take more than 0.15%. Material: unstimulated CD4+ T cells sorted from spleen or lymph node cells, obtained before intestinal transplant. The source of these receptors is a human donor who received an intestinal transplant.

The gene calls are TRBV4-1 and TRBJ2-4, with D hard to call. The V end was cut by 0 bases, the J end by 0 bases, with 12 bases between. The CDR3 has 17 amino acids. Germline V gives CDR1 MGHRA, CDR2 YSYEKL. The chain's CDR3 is CASSQDRVVLAKNIQYF. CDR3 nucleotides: TGCGCCAGCAGCCAAGATCGCGTGGTTCTAGCCAAAAACATTCAGTACTTC.

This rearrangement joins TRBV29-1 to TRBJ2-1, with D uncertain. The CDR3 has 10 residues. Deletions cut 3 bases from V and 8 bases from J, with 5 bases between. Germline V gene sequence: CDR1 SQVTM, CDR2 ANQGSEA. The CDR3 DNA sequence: TGCAGCGTTGAGGGCGATGAGCAGTTCTTC. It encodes CSVEGDEQFF.

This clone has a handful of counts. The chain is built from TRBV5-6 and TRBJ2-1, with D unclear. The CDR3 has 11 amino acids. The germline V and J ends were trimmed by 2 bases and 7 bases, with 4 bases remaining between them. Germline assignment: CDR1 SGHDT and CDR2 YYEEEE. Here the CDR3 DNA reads TGTGCCAGCAGCTTCAGGAATGAGCAGTTCTTC. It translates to CASSFRNEQFF.

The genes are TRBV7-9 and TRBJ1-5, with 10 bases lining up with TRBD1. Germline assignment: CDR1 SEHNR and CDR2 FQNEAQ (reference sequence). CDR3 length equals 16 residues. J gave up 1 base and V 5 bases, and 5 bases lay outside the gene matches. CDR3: CASSARDRGSNQPQHF. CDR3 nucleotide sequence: TGTGCCAGCAGCGCCCGGGACAGGGGAAGCAATCAGCCCCAGCATTTT.

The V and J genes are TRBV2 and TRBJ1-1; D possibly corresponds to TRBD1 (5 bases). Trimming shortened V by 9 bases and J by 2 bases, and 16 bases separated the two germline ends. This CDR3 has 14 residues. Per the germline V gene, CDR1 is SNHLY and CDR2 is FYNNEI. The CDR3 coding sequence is TGTGCCAGAAGACCTAGACAGACTAACACTGAAGCTTTCTTT. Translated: CARRPRQTNTEAFF.

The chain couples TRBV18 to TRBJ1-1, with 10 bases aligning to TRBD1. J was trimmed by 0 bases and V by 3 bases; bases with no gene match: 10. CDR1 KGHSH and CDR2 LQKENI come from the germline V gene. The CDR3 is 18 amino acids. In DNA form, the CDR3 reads TGTGCCAGCTCACCGAATTCATGGGACAGGGGCCTGAACACTGAAGCTTTCTTT. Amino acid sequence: CASSPNSWDRGLNTEAFF. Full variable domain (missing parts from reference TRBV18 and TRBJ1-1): NAGVMQNPRHLVRRRGQEARLRCSPMKGHSHVYWYRQLPEEGLKFMVYLQKENIIDESGMPKERFSAEFPKEGPSILRIQQVVRGDSAAYFCASSPNSWDRGLNTEAFFGQGTRLTVV.

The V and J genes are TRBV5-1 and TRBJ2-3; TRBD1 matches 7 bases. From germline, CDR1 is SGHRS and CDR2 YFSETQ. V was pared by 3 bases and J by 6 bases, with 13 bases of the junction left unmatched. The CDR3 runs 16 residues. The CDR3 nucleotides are TGCGCCAGCAGCTGGACTGTGACAGGGATCGTGGATACGCAGTATTTT. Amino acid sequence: CASSWTVTGIVDTQYF.

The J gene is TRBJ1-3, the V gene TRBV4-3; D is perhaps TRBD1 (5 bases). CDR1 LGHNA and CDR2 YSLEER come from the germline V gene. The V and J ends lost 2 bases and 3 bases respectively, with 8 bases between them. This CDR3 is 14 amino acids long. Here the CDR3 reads CASSQSGFGNTIYF. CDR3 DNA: TGCGCCAGCAGCCAATCAGGGTTTGGAAACACCATATATTTT.

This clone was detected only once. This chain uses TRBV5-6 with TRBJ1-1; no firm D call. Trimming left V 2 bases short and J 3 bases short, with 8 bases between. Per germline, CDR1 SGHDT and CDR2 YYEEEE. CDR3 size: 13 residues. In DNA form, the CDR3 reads TGTGCCAGCAGCTTTGAGCGTTACACTGAAGCTTTCTTT. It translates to CASSFERYTEAFF. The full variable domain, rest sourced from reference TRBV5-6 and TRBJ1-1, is DAGVTQSPTHLIKTRGQQVTLRCSPKSGHDTVSWYQQALGQGPQFIFQYYEEEERQRGNFPDRFSGHQFPNYSSELNVNALLLGDSALYLCASSFERYTEAFFGQGTRLTVV.

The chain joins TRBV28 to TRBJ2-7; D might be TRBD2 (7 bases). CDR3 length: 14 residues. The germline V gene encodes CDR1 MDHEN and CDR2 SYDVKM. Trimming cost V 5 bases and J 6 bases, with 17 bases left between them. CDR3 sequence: CASSRWGLAVEQYF. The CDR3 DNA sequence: TGTGCCAGCAGTCGGTGGGGGCTAGCGGTCGAGCAGTACTTC.

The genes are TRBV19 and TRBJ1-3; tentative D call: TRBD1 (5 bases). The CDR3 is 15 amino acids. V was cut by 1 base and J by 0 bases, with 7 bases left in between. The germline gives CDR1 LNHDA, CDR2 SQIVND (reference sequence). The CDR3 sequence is CASSIGQSSGNTIYF. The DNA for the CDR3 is TGTGCCAGTAGTATAGGACAGAGCTCTGGAAACACCATATATTTT.

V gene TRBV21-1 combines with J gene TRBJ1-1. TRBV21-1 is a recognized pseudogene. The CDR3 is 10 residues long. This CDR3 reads CASSPSEAFF. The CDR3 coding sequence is TGTGCCAGCAGCCCAAGCGAAGCTTTCTTT.

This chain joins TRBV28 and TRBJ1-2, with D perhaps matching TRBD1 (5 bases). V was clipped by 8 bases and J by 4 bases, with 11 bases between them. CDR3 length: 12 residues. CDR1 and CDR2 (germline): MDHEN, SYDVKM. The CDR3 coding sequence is TGTGCCAGCTGGCAGGGAAGCTATGGCTACACCTTC. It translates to CASWQGSYGYTF.

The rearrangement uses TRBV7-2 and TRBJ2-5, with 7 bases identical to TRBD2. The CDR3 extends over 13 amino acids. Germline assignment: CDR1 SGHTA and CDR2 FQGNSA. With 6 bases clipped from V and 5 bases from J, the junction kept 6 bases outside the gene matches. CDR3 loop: CASSLNGGETQYF. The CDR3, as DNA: TGTGCCAGCAGTCTCAACGGGGGGGAGACCCAGTACTTC.

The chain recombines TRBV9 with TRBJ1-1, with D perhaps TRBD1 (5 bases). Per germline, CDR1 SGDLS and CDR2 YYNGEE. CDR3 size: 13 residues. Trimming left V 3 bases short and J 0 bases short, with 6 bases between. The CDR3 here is CASSGGVNTEAFF. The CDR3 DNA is TGTGCCAGCAGCGGGGGGGTGAACACTGAAGCTTTCTTT.

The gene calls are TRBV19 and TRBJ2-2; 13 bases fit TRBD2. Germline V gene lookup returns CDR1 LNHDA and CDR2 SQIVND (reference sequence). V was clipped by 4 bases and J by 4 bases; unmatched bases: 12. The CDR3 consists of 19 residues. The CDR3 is CASSTLLAGGPRSTGELFF. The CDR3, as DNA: TGTGCCAGTAGTACCCTACTAGCGGGGGGGCCGAGGAGCACCGGGGAGCTGTTTTTT. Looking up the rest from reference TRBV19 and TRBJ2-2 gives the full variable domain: DGGITQSPKYLFRKEGQNVTLSCEQNLNHDAMYWYRQDPGQGLRLIYYSQIVNDFQKGDIAEGYSVSREKKESFPLTVTSAQKNPTAFYLCASSTLLAGGPRSTGELFFGEGSRLTVL.

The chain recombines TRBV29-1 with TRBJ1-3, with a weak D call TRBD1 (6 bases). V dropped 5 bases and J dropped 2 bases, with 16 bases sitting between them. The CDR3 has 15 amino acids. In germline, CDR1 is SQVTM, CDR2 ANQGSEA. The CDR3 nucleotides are TGCAGCGTTAGTATACAGGGAAACCCTGGAAACACCATATATTTT. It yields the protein CSVSIQGNPGNTIYF.

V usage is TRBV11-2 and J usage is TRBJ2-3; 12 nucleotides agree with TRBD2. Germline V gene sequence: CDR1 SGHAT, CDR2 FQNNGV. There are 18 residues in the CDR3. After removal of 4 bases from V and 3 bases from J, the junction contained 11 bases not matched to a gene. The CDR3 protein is CASSSPLLGLAGTDTQYF. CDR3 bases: TGTGCCAGCAGCTCCCCTCTGTTAGGACTAGCGGGAACAGATACGCAGTATTTT.

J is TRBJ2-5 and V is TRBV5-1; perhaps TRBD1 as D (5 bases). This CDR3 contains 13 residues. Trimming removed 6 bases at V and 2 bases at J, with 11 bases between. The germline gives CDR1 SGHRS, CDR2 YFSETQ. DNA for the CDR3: TGCGCCAGCACTCCAGGGCTACAAGAGACCCAGTACTTC. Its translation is CASTPGLQETQYF.

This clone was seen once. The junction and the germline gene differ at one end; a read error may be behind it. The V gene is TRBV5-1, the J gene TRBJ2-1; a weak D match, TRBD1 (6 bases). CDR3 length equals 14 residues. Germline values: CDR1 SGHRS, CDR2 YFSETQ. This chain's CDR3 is CASSLGGRDNEQFF. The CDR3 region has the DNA TGCGCCAGCAGCTTGGGGGGTCGGGACAATGAACAGTTCTTC.

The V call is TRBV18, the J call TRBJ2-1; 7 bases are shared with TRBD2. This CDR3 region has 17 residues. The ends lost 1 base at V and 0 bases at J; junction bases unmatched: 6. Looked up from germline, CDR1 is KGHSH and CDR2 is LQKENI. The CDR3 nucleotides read TGTGCCAGCTCACCACATCCTAGCGGCAGCTCCTACAATGAGCAGTTCTTC. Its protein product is CASSPHPSGSSYNEQFF.

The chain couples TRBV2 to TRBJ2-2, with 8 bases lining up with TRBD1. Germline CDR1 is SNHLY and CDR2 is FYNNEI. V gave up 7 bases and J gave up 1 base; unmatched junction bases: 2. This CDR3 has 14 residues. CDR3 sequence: CASTGTGNTGELFF. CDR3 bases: TGTGCCAGCACAGGGACAGGGAACACCGGGGAGCTGTTTTTT.

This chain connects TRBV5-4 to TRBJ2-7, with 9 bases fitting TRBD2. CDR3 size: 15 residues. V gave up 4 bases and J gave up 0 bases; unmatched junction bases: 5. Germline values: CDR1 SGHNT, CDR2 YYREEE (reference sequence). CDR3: CASSPGLANSYEQYF. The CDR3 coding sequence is TGTGCCAGCAGCCCCGGACTAGCGAACTCCTACGAGCAGTACTTC.

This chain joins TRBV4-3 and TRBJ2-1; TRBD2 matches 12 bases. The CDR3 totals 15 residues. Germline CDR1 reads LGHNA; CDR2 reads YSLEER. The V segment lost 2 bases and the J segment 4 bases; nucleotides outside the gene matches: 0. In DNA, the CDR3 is TGCGCCAGCAGCCAACTAGCGGGGGGGTACAATGAGCAGTTCTTC. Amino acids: CASSQLAGGYNEQFF.

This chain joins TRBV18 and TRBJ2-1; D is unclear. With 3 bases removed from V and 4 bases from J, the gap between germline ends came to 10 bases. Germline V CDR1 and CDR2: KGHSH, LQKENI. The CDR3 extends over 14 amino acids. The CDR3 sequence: CASSPGLDYNEQFF. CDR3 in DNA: TGTGCCAGCTCACCGGGCCTCGATTACAATGAGCAGTTCTTC.

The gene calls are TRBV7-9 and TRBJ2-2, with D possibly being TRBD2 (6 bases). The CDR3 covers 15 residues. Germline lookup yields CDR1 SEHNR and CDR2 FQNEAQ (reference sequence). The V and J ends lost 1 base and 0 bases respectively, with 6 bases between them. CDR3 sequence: CASSLGLANTGELFF. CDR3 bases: TGTGCCAGCAGCTTAGGACTAGCGAACACCGGGGAGCTGTTTTTT.

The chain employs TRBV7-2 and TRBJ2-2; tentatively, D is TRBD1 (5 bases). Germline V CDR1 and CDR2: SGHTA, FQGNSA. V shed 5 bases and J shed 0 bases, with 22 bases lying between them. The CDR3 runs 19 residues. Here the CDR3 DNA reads TGTGCCAGCAGCCGGAGAGCAGGGCGCCCCTTTTCGAACACCGGGGAGCTGTTTTTT. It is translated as CASSRRAGRPFSNTGELFF.